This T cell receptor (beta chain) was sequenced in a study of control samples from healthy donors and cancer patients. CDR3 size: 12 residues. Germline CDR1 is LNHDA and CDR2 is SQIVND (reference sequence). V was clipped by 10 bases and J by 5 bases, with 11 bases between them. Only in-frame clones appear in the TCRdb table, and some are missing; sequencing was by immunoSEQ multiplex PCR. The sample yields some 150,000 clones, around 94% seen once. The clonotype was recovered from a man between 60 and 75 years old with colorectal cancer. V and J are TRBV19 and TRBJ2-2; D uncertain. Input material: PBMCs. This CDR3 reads CATLGLTGELFF. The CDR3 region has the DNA TGTGCCACCCTAGGTCTAACCGGGGAGCTGTTTTTT.